This paragraph covers one TCR beta chain sequence. Seattle's cohort entered during active infection and was followed longitudinally. Germline V gives CDR1 ENHRY, CDR2 SYGVKD. Trimming shortened V by 6 bases and J by 0 bases, and 12 bases separated the two germline ends. This CDR3 spans 15 amino acids. Per the original data handling: The authors estimated nucleated cell counts from reference gene primer amplification. Sequencing used immunoSEQ multiplex PCR; TCRdb keeps in-frame clones, though not all of them. V and J calls and clone size are as listed in that table; D and trimming were resolved from the DNA. The data contain 250,000 to 350,000 clones, roughly nine tenths of them singletons. The data derive from a study of blood T cell repertoires in COVID-19. About the research overall: The samples span acute and convalescent COVID-19 from the United States, Italy and Spain. T cells, B-cell-depleted T cells, or PBMCs supplied cDNA or gDNA.

This chain links TRBV10-3 with TRBJ1-5; D may be TRBD1 (6 bases). The specimen was peripheral blood. The source of this sequence is a woman between 25 and 40 years old with COVID-19, enrolled during active disease. This CDR3 reads CAISRDKYSNQPQHF. The CDR3 DNA reads TGTGCCATCAGCCGGGACAAGTATAGCAATCAGCCCCAGCATTTT.